The 27 T cell receptor beta chains below all came from one sample that was sequenced in a study of cytomegalovirus exposure and HLA in healthy donors. PCR involved 60 Vbeta and 13 Jbeta primers. TCRdb keeps only in-frame clones here, not all; method: immunoSEQ multiplex PCR. The data hold fewer than 110,000 clones, with around 73% observed a single time. Sequencing was carried out using PBMCs. These receptors were obtained from a man aged 25-45 years in good health and CMV-seronegative.

V is TRBV2 and J is TRBJ2-3; D is unresolved. The CDR3 consists of 13 residues. Germline loops: CDR1 SNHLY, CDR2 FYNNEI. V was trimmed by 6 bases and J by 6 bases, leaving 13 bases between them. CDR3 bases: TGTGCCAGCAGAGAGCCTCCCGGGGATACGCAGTATTTT. As protein: CASREPPGDTQYF. The variable domain in full, completed from reference TRBV2 and TRBJ2-3, reads EPEVTQTPSHQVTQMGQEVILRCVPISNHLYFYWYRQILGQKVEFLVSFYNNEISEKSEIFDDQFSVERPDGSNFTLKIRSTKLEDSAMYFCASREPPGDTQYFGPGTRLTVL.

The chain carries TRBV5-1 and TRBJ2-2; 8 nucleotides agree with TRBD1. Losses at the gene ends were 0 bases for V and 5 bases for J; bases not matched to a gene: 3. CDR3 length: 15 amino acids. CDR1 and CDR2 (germline): SGHRS, YFSETQ. In DNA, the CDR3 is TGCGCCAGCAGCTTGGGACAGGGGCAAACCGGGGAGCTGTTTTTT. This sequence encodes CASSLGQGQTGELFF.

The chain couples TRBV2 to TRBJ1-2; no definite D call. Per germline, CDR1 SNHLY and CDR2 FYNNEI. CDR3 length equals 14 residues. V dropped 4 bases and J dropped 4 bases, with 13 bases sitting between them. CDR3 in amino acids: CASSAEVSIYGYTF. The CDR3 DNA follows: TGTGCCAGCAGTGCAGAGGTCAGCATCTATGGCTACACCTTC.

This chain links TRBV5-4 with TRBJ2-7; tentatively, D is TRBD1 (5 bases). V was trimmed by 0 bases and J by 5 bases, leaving 12 bases between them. Germline CDR1 and CDR2: SGHNT and YYREEE (reference sequence). This CDR3 contains 14 residues. The CDR3, as DNA: TGTGCCAGCAGCTTGGCGGCAGGGATAGACGAGCAGTACTTC. Its protein product is CASSLAAGIDEQYF.

There are a few counts of this clone. The rearrangement uses TRBV2 and TRBJ2-1; 15 bases agree with TRBD2. This CDR3 region has 15 residues. CDR1 SNHLY and CDR2 FYNNEI come from the germline V gene. With V trimmed by 6 bases and J by 7 bases, 4 bases remained unmatched. The CDR3 DNA reads TGTGCCAGCAGACCCGGGACTAGCGGGAGGAATGAGCAGTTCTTC. Residues: CASRPGTSGRNEQFF. Full variable domain (missing parts from reference TRBV2 and TRBJ2-1): EPEVTQTPSHQVTQMGQEVILRCVPISNHLYFYWYRQILGQKVEFLVSFYNNEISEKSEIFDDQFSVERPDGSNFTLKIRSTKLEDSAMYFCASRPGTSGRNEQFFGPGTRLTVL.

The chain has TRBV5-1 and TRBJ1-1; 9 bases agree with TRBD1. The V segment lost 3 bases and the J segment 2 bases; nucleotides outside the gene matches: 5. The CDR3 sequence is 15 residues long. In germline, CDR1 is SGHRS, CDR2 YFSETQ. CDR3 residues: CASSYGTGTNTEAFF. The CDR3 DNA reads TGCGCCAGCAGCTACGGGACAGGGACCAACACTGAAGCTTTCTTT. The whole variable domain, filled in from reference TRBV5-1 and TRBJ1-1, reads KAGVTQTPRYLIKTRGQQVTLSCSPISGHRSVSWYQQTPGQGLQFLFEYFSETQRNKGNFPGRFSGRQFSNSRSEMNVSTLELGDSALYLCASSYGTGTNTEAFFGQGTRLTVV.

The chain employs TRBV28 and TRBJ2-7; a weak D match, TRBD1 (7 bases). Germline CDR1 MDHEN, CDR2 SYDVKM. V was clipped by 7 bases and J by 1 base, with 17 bases between them. This CDR3 comprises 15 residues. CDR3 sequence (DNA): TGTGCCAGCACCCTCGCACAGGGGACTTCCTACGAGCAGTACTTC. It encodes CASTLAQGTSYEQYF.

J is TRBJ2-2 and V is TRBV7-3; 9 positions match TRBD1. The V and J ends lost 8 bases and 5 bases, in that order; junction bases with no gene match: 3. Germline assignment: CDR1 SGHTA and CDR2 FQGTGA. The CDR3 is 13 residues long. The CDR3 DNA follows: TGTGCCAGCGGGACAGGGACAACCGGGGAGCTGTTTTTT. Its translation: CASGTGTTGELFF.

V gene TRBV28 combines with J gene TRBJ1-1; no clear D gene. The CDR3 has 14 amino acids. With 4 bases removed from V and 0 bases from J, the gap between germline ends came to 9 bases. Looked up from germline, CDR1 is MDHEN and CDR2 is SYDVKM. This CDR3 reads CASSYQNLNTEAFF. The CDR3 coding sequence is TGTGCCAGCAGTTATCAGAACCTGAACACTGAAGCTTTCTTT.

The genes are TRBV5-5 and TRBJ2-7, with TRBD2 as a possible D gene (6 bases). This CDR3 comprises 14 residues. Trimming took off 4 bases at V and 5 bases at J, with 16 bases between the two ends. Germline lookup yields CDR1 SGHKS and CDR2 YYEKEE (reference sequence). CDR3 in DNA: TGTGCCAGCAGCGTTAGTAACGGAGGGGACGAGCAGTACTTC. It is translated as CASSVSNGGDEQYF.

CDR3 loop: CASSQAPQGDYGYTF. The CDR3 DNA reads TGCGCCAGCAGCCAAGCGCCACAGGGGGACTATGGCTACACCTTC. The chain joins TRBV4-1 to TRBJ1-2; TRBD1 matches 8 bases. Losses at the gene ends were 1 base for V and 3 bases for J; bases not matched to a gene: 4. From germline, CDR1 is MGHRA and CDR2 YSYEKL. The CDR3 has 15 residues.

The genes are TRBV7-3 and TRBJ1-6; D not certain. V lost 1 base, J lost 10 bases, and 14 bases lay in between. Germline V lookup: CDR1 SGHTA, CDR2 FQGTGA. The CDR3 contains 15 residues. This CDR3 reads CASSLMGGEGSPLHF. The CDR3 DNA sequence: TGTGCCAGCAGCTTAATGGGAGGTGAAGGGTCACCCCTCCACTTT.

V is TRBV10-1 and J is TRBJ1-1; D is unclear. V lost 6 bases to trimming and J lost 2 bases, with 10 bases between them. This CDR3 is 13 amino acids long. CDR1 and CDR2 from the germline V gene are WNHNN and SYGVQD (reference sequence). The CDR3 nucleotides read TGCGCCAGCAGGAGGGATTTCAACACTGAAGCTTTCTTT. It yields the protein CASRRDFNTEAFF.

This rearrangement joins TRBV7-3 to TRBJ2-3; TRBD2 agrees at 12 bases. This CDR3 contains 16 residues. The V and J ends lost 2 bases and 4 bases, in that order; junction bases with no gene match: 4. Germline V CDR1 and CDR2: SGHTA, FQGTGA. The CDR3 reads CASSLLAGGVPDTQYF. Written as DNA, the CDR3 is TGTGCCAGCAGCTTACTAGCGGGGGGGGTTCCAGATACGCAGTATTTT.

Here the CDR3 reads CASSPLGAGGGNEQFF. The CDR3 coding sequence is TGTGCCAGCAGCCCCCTGGGGGCGGGAGGGGGTAATGAGCAGTTCTTC. The chain uses TRBV4-2 and TRBJ2-1, with 9 bases that match TRBD2. Germline CDR1 is LGHNA and CDR2 is YNFKEQ. Losses at the gene ends were 4 bases for V and 7 bases for J; bases not matched to a gene: 11. The CDR3 loop spans 16 amino acids.

The rearrangement joins TRBV10-1 to TRBJ2-1, with TRBD1 matching over 9 bases. Germline-derived CDR1 and CDR2 are WNHNN and SYGVQD (reference sequence). J lost 9 bases, V lost 6 bases, and 3 bases had no gene match. There are 12 residues in the CDR3. The CDR3 sequence: CASSGTGSEQFF. The CDR3 DNA reads as TGCGCCAGCAGCGGGACAGGGAGTGAGCAGTTCTTC.

This clone was observed once. This chain connects TRBV9 to TRBJ1-3, with D unresolved. V was cut by 1 base and J by 4 bases, with 6 bases left in between. There are 13 residues in the CDR3. Per germline, CDR1 SGDLS and CDR2 YYNGEE. The CDR3 loop is CASSVMEGNTIYF. CDR3 DNA: TGTGCCAGCAGCGTAATGGAGGGAAACACCATATATTTT.

The chain links TRBV11-3 to TRBJ2-5; TRBD2 matches 8 bases. J was trimmed by 3 bases and V by 1 base; bases with no gene match: 7. The CDR3 is made up of 16 amino acids. Germline CDR1 SGHNT, CDR2 YENEEA. The CDR3 coding sequence is TGTGCCAGCAGCTTAGGGTTGGCGGGGGGAAAAGAGACCCAGTACTTC. Its translation: CASSLGLAGGKETQYF.

In the case of this clone: Germline is not matched at one junction end, which may reflect a read error. V is TRBV28 and J is TRBJ2-2; D uncertain. The CDR3 totals 12 residues. CDR1 is MDHEN and CDR2 is SYDVKM in the germline V gene. CDR3 in amino acids: CASTLGAGELFF. In DNA, the CDR3 is TGTGCCAGCACTTTAGGAGCCGGGGAGCTGTTTTTT.

This chain connects TRBV11-2 to TRBJ2-1; 7 positions agree with TRBD2. J lost 10 bases, V lost 3 bases, and 12 bases had no gene match. CDR1 is SGHAT, CDR2 FQNNGV, per germline. The CDR3 totals 15 residues. For the CDR3, the DNA is TGTGCCAGCAGCTTCGATTCGGCTAGCGGAAGGGAGCAGTTCTTC. This sequence encodes CASSFDSASGREQFF.

This clone was observed a handful of times. The chain links TRBV11-2 to TRBJ1-2, with TRBD1 matching over 8 bases. Germline V gives CDR1 SGHAT, CDR2 FQNNGV. This CDR3 has 16 residues. V was clipped by 5 bases and J by 1 base; unmatched bases: 9. In nucleotides, the CDR3 is TGTGCCAGCAGCCCCACCCGGACAGGGAATAACTATGGCTACACCTTC. This gives the protein CASSPTRTGNNYGYTF. Variable domain in full (rest from reference TRBV11-2 and TRBJ1-2): EAGVAQSPRYKIIEKRQSVAFWCNPISGHATLYWYQQILGQGPKLLIQFQNNGVVDDSQLPKDRFSAERLKGVDSTLKIQPAKLEDSAVYLCASSPTRTGNNYGYTFGSGTRLTVV.

The chain uses TRBV25-1 and TRBJ2-1; 9 bases line up with TRBD2. Germline CDR1 reads MGHDK; CDR2 reads SYGVNS. The CDR3 is made up of 18 amino acids. With V trimmed by 2 bases and J by 1 base, 9 bases remained unmatched. The CDR3 reads CASSEGGRAGVSYNEQFF. CDR3 nucleotides: TGTGCCAGCAGTGAAGGCGGGAGGGCCGGAGTTTCCTACAATGAGCAGTTCTTC.

This chain links TRBV11-2 with TRBJ1-5, with 8 bases that match TRBD1. J lost 6 bases, V lost 0 bases, and 4 bases had no gene match. CDR1 and CDR2 (germline): SGHAT, FQNNGV. The CDR3 sequence is 15 residues long. CDR3 coding DNA: TGTGCCAGCAGCTTAGAGACAGGGGACGGTCAGCCCCAGCATTTT. This encodes CASSLETGDGQPQHF.

This clone was seen more than once but under ten times. This rearrangement joins TRBV29-1 to TRBJ1-3; D is unresolved. Per the germline V gene, CDR1 is SQVTM and CDR2 is ANQGSEA. Trimming shortened V by 5 bases and J by 1 base, and 6 bases separated the two germline ends. This CDR3 has 12 residues. CDR3 protein: CSVRGSGNTIYF. CDR3 DNA: TGCAGCGTTCGGGGTTCTGGAAACACCATATATTTT.

The gene calls are TRBV6-6 and TRBJ1-2; 10 bases match TRBD1. The CDR3 contains 16 residues. From germline, CDR1 is MNHNY and CDR2 SVGAGI (reference sequence). The J segment lost 5 bases and the V segment lost 2 bases, leaving 8 bases of the junction unmatched. CDR3 residues: CASSYTLGTGEYGYTF. The CDR3 nucleotides read TGTGCCAGCAGTTACACCCTCGGGACAGGGGAATATGGCTACACCTTC.

The V gene is TRBV25-1, the J gene TRBJ2-1; D remains unclear. Germline-derived CDR1 and CDR2 are MGHDK and SYGVNS. The CDR3 has 14 amino acids. Trimming took 3 bases from V and 0 from J, leaving 6 bases between them. CDR3 sequence (DNA): TGTGCCAGCAGTGATGAGAGCTCCTACAATGAGCAGTTCTTC. Protein sequence: CASSDESSYNEQFF. The variable domain in full, with the rest retrieved from reference TRBV25-1 and TRBJ2-1, is EADIYQTPRYLVIGTGKKITLECSQTMGHDKMYWYQQDPGMELHLIHYSYGVNSTEKGDLSSESTVSRIRTEHFPLTLESARPSHTSQYLCASSDESSYNEQFFGPGTRLTVL.

This clone was picked up a small number of times. The V call is TRBV5-4, the J call TRBJ2-1; D is ambiguous. V gave up 0 bases and J gave up 4 bases, with 14 bases separating them. CDR3 length: 16 amino acids. In germline, CDR1 is SGHNT, CDR2 YYREEE (reference sequence). The chain's CDR3 is CASSLGASVPYNEQFF. The CDR3 DNA is TGTGCCAGCAGCTTGGGAGCGAGCGTACCTTACAATGAGCAGTTCTTC.